The 21 T cell receptor beta chains in this list originate from one sample, sequenced in a study of blood T cell repertoires in COVID-19. The protocol was immunoSEQ multiplex PCR, while the TCRdb copy is restricted to in-frame clones and leaves out a portion. The table shows about 90,000 clones, with around 94% occurring only once. Sequences were obtained from peripheral blood. Receptors were obtained from an older woman with active COVID-19.

The chain carries TRBV7-8 and TRBJ2-5, with TRBD1 as a possible D gene (6 bases). The V end was cut by 5 bases, the J end by 2 bases, with 15 bases between. This CDR3 contains 15 residues. The V gene's germline CDR1 is SGHVS and CDR2 FQNEAQ. The CDR3, as DNA: TGTGCCAGCAGCCGTACAGCCGACAGGCAAGAGACCCAGTACTTC. This sequence encodes CASSRTADRQETQYF. The full variable domain, in which reference TRBV7-8 and TRBJ2-5 provide the parts outside the CDR3, is GAGVSQSPRYKVAKRGQDVALRCDPISGHVSLFWYQQALGQGPEFLTYFQNEAQLDKSGLPSDRFFAERPEGSVSTLKIQRTQQEDSAVYLCASSRTADRQETQYFGPGTRLLVL.

The chain has TRBV9 and TRBJ2-3; the match to TRBD2 covers 10 bases. The ends lost 0 bases at V and 9 bases at J; junction bases unmatched: 4. The CDR3 runs 14 residues. Germline V gene data show CDR1 as SGDLS and CDR2 as YYNGEE. The CDR3, as DNA: TGTGCCAGCAGCGTAGGGACTAGCGGCCCGACGCAGTATTTT. It is translated as CASSVGTSGPTQYF.

This clone appeared once. V is TRBV7-2 and J is TRBJ1-5; TRBD1 matches 8 bases. The germline V gene encodes CDR1 SGHTA and CDR2 FQGNSA. This CDR3 spans 14 amino acids. With V trimmed by 5 bases and J by 8 bases, 8 bases remained unmatched. The CDR3 region is CASSRTGPREPQHF. For the CDR3, the DNA is TGTGCCAGCAGCCGGACAGGGCCTAGGGAGCCCCAGCATTTT.

This clone was counted once. This chain connects TRBV6-5 to TRBJ1-5; TRBD1 might be the D (6 bases). The CDR3 consists of 14 residues. Germline V lookup: CDR1 MNHEY, CDR2 SVGAGI. V was cut by 7 bases and J by 7 bases, with 17 bases left in between. CDR3 nucleotide sequence: TGTGCCAGCAAGCGGGGGGGCCGGGACCAGCCCCAGCATTTT. The encoded protein is CASKRGGRDQPQHF.

The J gene is TRBJ2-5, the V gene TRBV7-2; maybe TRBD1 (6 bases). The CDR3 is 14 amino acids. Trimming stripped 4 bases from V and 5 bases from J, with 14 bases between. The germline V gene encodes CDR1 SGHTA and CDR2 FQGNSA. Written as DNA, the CDR3 is TGTGCCAGCAGCTCGGAACAGGGTTCGGAGACCCAGTACTTC. Translation gives CASSSEQGSETQYF.

The CDR3 bases are TGTGCCAGCAGTTTAACCAGTGGTGAGCAGTTCTTC. Its translation is CASSLTSGEQFF. The chain has TRBV12-3 or TRBV12-4 and TRBJ2-1, with D unclear. This CDR3 is built from 12 residues. V lost 2 bases, J lost 9 bases, and 8 bases lay in between.

The gene calls are TRBV30 and TRBJ1-3, with D perhaps matching TRBD1 (6 bases). Trimming pared 5 bases from V and 2 bases from J, leaving 10 bases between. In germline, CDR1 is GTSNPN, CDR2 SVGIG (reference sequence). The CDR3 sequence is 13 residues long. CDR3 region: CAWQGTAGNTIYF. The CDR3 nucleotides are TGTGCCTGGCAGGGGACGGCTGGAAACACCATATATTTT.

This clone appeared a few times. V usage is TRBV10-2 and J usage is TRBJ2-7, with 11 nucleotides matching TRBD2. This CDR3 has 13 amino acids. Germline assignment: CDR1 WSHSY and CDR2 SAAADI. After removal of 6 bases from V and 3 bases from J, the junction contained 1 base not matched to a gene. In nucleotides, the CDR3 is TGCGCCAGCAGCCTAGCGGGAGGCTACGAGCAGTACTTC. Its protein product is CASSLAGGYEQYF.

CDR3 residues: CASSSQVSYEQYF. In DNA, the CDR3 is TGTGCCAGCAGTTCACAGGTATCCTACGAGCAGTACTTC. The chain has TRBV12-3 or TRBV12-4 and TRBJ2-7, with D possibly TRBD1 on 5 matching bases. The CDR3 consists of 13 residues. Between the trimmed V and J ends, which lost 4 bases and 1 base, there was a span of 8 bases.

The rearrangement joins TRBV4-3 to TRBJ1-4; D gene unclear. Germline CDR1 reads LGHNA; CDR2 reads YSLEER. V was trimmed by 0 bases and J by 2 bases, leaving 10 bases between them. CDR3 size: 16 residues. CDR3 nucleotides: TGCGCCAGCAGCCAAGATAAAGGGAGGACTAATGAAAAACTGTTTTTT. Translated: CASSQDKGRTNEKLFF.

This chain links TRBV19 with TRBJ2-3; D is uncertain. Trimming stripped 5 bases from V and 2 bases from J, with 11 bases between. This CDR3 has 14 residues. CDR1 is LNHDA, CDR2 SQIVND, per germline (reference sequence). The CDR3 protein is CASSSVVNTDTQYF. In nucleotides, the CDR3 is TGTGCCAGTAGTTCTGTCGTAAACACAGATACGCAGTATTTT.

The V and J genes are TRBV30 and TRBJ1-3; a weak D match, TRBD1 (6 bases). V gave up 8 bases and J gave up 0 bases, with 14 bases separating them. The CDR3 totals 14 residues. In germline, CDR1 is GTSNPN, CDR2 SVGIG (reference sequence). DNA of the CDR3: TGTGCCAGCACAGGGACCAACTCTGGAAACACCATATATTTT. This sequence encodes CASTGTNSGNTIYF.

The chain has TRBV10-3 and TRBJ2-6; tentative D call: TRBD2 (6 bases). CDR3 length: 19 amino acids. V was pared by 3 bases and J by 0 bases, with 18 bases between. CDR1 is ENHRY and CDR2 is SYGVKD in the germline V gene. DNA of the CDR3: TGTGCCATCAGTGACTCGGGGAGGAGAACAAGCTCTGGGGCCAACGTCCTGACTTTC. Translation: CAISDSGRRTSSGANVLTF.

The chain is built from TRBV19 and TRBJ2-3, with D perhaps TRBD1 (6 bases). CDR3 size: 13 residues. The germline V gene encodes CDR1 LNHDA and CDR2 SQIVND (reference sequence). Trimming shortened V by 7 bases and J by 6 bases, and 14 bases separated the two germline ends. In nucleotides, the CDR3 is TGTGCCAGTACCCGGGACACAATCGATACGCAGTATTTT. Translated: CASTRDTIDTQYF.

V and J are TRBV30 and TRBJ1-1; D remains ambiguous. Germline V lookup: CDR1 GTSNPN, CDR2 SVGIG (reference sequence). With 0 bases removed from V and 0 bases from J, the gap between germline ends came to 8 bases. This CDR3 has 14 amino acids. CDR3 loop: CAWSVRYMNTEAFF. CDR3 in DNA: TGTGCCTGGAGTGTCAGGTATATGAACACTGAAGCTTTCTTT.

The chain combines TRBV19 with TRBJ2-2, with 8 bases that match TRBD1. V dropped 0 bases and J dropped 3; count of bases not matched to a gene: 6. The CDR3 is 17 residues long. Germline assignment: CDR1 LNHDA and CDR2 SQIVND (reference sequence). CDR3 sequence reads: CASSIEPDRAYTGELFF. The DNA for the CDR3 is TGTGCCAGTAGTATAGAGCCGGACAGGGCTTACACCGGGGAGCTGTTTTTT.

This chain connects TRBV7-2 to TRBJ2-4; 10 nucleotides align to TRBD2. Germline V gene data show CDR1 as SGHTA and CDR2 as FQGNSA. The trim removed 5 bases at V and 8 bases at J, leaving 12 bases unmatched. This CDR3 comprises 16 residues. CDR3 sequence (DNA): TGTGCCAGCAGCCCCAGGGGACTAGCGAGGGGGGACATTCAGTACTTC. Amino acids: CASSPRGLARGDIQYF.

The chain uses TRBV2 and TRBJ1-1; D gene ambiguous. CDR1 and CDR2 (germline): SNHLY, FYNNEI. V gave up 11 bases and J gave up 7 bases, with 14 bases separating them. The length of the CDR3 is 11 residues. The CDR3 sequence is CAGEVGHEAFF. In DNA, the CDR3 is TGTGCCGGGGAGGTTGGCCATGAAGCTTTCTTT. Supplemented by reference TRBV2 and TRBJ1-1, the full variable domain reads EPEVTQTPSHQVTQMGQEVILRCVPISNHLYFYWYRQILGQKVEFLVSFYNNEISEKSEIFDDQFSVERPDGSNFTLKIRSTKLEDSAMYFCAGEVGHEAFFGQGTRLTVV.

The rearrangement uses TRBV7-9 and TRBJ2-1; TRBD2 agrees at 16 bases. V lost 3 bases and J lost 7; bases outside the gene matches: 3. The CDR3 runs 16 residues. The germline CDR1 and CDR2 sequences are SEHNR and FQNEAQ (reference sequence). This chain's CDR3 is CASSLGTSGGANEQFF. CDR3 coding DNA: TGTGCCAGCAGCTTGGGGACTAGCGGGGGGGCGAATGAGCAGTTCTTC.

The gene calls are TRBV7-8 and TRBJ2-3; tentatively, D is TRBD1 (5 bases). The CDR3 is made up of 12 amino acids. CDR1 is SGHVS and CDR2 is FQNEAQ in the germline V gene. Between the trimmed V and J ends, which lost 6 bases and 3 bases, there was a span of 7 bases. The CDR3 DNA reads as TGTGCCAGCAGAAAGGGGACAGATACGCAGTATTTT. It codes for CASRKGTDTQYF.

The chain combines TRBV5-4 with TRBJ1-2; 8 bases fit TRBD1. This CDR3 spans 15 amino acids. Germline V gene lookup returns CDR1 SGHNT and CDR2 YYREEE (reference sequence). The V gene end was trimmed by 4 bases and the J gene end by 5 bases; junction bases not matched to a gene: 10. The CDR3 coding sequence is TGTGCCAGCAGCACAGCAGGGGGCAATAGTTATGGCTACACCTTC. Protein: CASSTAGGNSYGYTF. Combining the CDR3 with reference TRBV5-4 and TRBJ1-2 gives the whole variable domain ETGVTQSPTHLIKTRGQQVTLRCSSQSGHNTVSWYQQALGQGPQFIFQYYREEENGRGNFPPRFSGLQFPNYSSELNVNALELDDSALYLCASSTAGGNSYGYTFGSGTRLTVV.